This is a list of T cell receptor beta chains from one sample in a study of T cells in Graves' hyperthyroidism and ophthalmopathy. TCRdb re-called the multiplex PCR reads through MiXCR, storing one row per CDR3 protein. The sample contains around 760,000 distinct CDR3 sequences, over 35% of which appear only once. Sequencing was performed on blood. The origin of the receptors is a woman aged 40 to 50 with Graves' hyperthyroidism. Each CDR3 is given with its conserved first and last residue. Fields, in order: D gene, J gene, clone size, V gene, CDR3 DNA, CDR3 protein. D genes are given only for firm matches. Not all rows give a size; the values are once, few, many and, for expanded clones, a class.

TRBD2 | TRBJ2-7 | . | TRBV6-2/TRBV6-3 | TGTGCCAGCAGGGACCCCGGGGGGAACTACGAGCAGTACTTC | CASRDPGGNYEQYF
. | TRBJ1-2 | many | TRBV15 | TGTGCCACCAGCAGAGATAGCGGGCCCCAGCCCACCTTC | CATSRDSGPQPTF
. | TRBJ2-5 | many | TRBV7-9 | TGTGCCAGCAGCCCAGACAGCACCCAAGAGACCCAGTACTTC | CASSPDSTQETQYF
. | TRBJ1-6 | many | TRBV7-2 | TGTGCCAGCAGCTTAGGTTTGGGATCACCCCTCCACTTT | CASSLGLGSPLHF
. | TRBJ2-2 | many | TRBV29-1 | TGCAGCGTTGAGAGGGGCGTGAACACCGGGGAGCTGTTTTTT | CSVERGVNTGELFF
. | TRBJ2-1 | . | TRBV7-9 | TGTGCCAGCAGCTTAGGGGCTAGTAGCGATGAGCAGTTCTTC | CASSLGASSDEQFF
. | TRBJ1-6 | few | TRBV13 | TGTGCCAGCAGCCTCACTGGGGGAAGCGGGAGGTATAATTCACCCCTCCACTTT | CASSLTGGSGRYNSPLHF
. | TRBJ2-7 | . | TRBV7-2 | TGTGCCAGCAGCTTATCCAGGGCGCGTCCGGAGCAGTACTTC | CASSLSRARPEQYF
. | TRBJ1-1 | few | TRBV25-1 | TGTGCCAGCAGTCTTCGGGGGGCTTACACTGAAGCTTTCTTT | CASSLRGAYTEAFF
TRBD1 | TRBJ1-1 | few | TRBV6-5 | TGTGCCAGTGGGAGGAGGCAGGGGGCGCAAACTGAAGCTTTCTTT | CASGRRQGAQTEAFF
. | TRBJ2-7 | . | TRBV7-6 | TGTGCCAGCAGCCCGCCCCGCGAAAGCCCCTACGAGCAGTACTTC | CASSPPRESPYEQYF
TRBD1 | TRBJ1-1 | . | TRBV6-4 | TGTGCCAGCAGTGAAGTGGGACAGGGGGGATCCACTGAAGCTTTCTTT | CASSEVGQGGSTEAFF
TRBD1 | TRBJ2-6 | . | TRBV10-3 | TGTGCCATCAGTGTGGACAGGGATTCTGGGGCCAACGTCCTGACTTTC | CAISVDRDSGANVLTF
. | TRBJ1-3 | . | TRBV25-1 | TGTGCCAGCAGTGGATTGGGGGAGGCTCCGGCAGGAAACACCATATATTTT | CASSGLGEAPAGNTIYF